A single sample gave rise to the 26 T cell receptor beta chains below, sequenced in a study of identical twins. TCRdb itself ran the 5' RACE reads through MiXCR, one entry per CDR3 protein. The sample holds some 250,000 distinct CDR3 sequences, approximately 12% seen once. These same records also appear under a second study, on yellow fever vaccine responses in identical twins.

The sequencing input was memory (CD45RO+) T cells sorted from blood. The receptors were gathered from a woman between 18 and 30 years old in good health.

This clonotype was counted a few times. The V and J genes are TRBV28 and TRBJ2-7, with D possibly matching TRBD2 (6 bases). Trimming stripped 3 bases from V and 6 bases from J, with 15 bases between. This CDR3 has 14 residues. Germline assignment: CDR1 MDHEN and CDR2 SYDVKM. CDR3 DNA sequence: TGTGCCAGCAGTTTCGACGGGAGATCGGGCGAGCAGTACTTC. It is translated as CASSFDGRSGEQYF.

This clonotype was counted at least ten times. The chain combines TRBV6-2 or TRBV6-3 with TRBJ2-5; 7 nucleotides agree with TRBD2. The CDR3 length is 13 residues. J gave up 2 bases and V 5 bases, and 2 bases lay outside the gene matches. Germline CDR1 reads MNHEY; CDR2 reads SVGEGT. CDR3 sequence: CASSSSGQETQYF. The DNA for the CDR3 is TGTGCCAGCAGTAGTAGCGGGCAAGAGACCCAGTACTTC.

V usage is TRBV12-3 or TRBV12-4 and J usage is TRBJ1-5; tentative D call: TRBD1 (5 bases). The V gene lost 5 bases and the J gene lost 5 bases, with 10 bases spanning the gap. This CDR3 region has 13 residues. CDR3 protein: CASSPRQYQPQHF. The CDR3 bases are TGTGCCAGCAGTCCTAGACAGTATCAGCCCCAGCATTTT.

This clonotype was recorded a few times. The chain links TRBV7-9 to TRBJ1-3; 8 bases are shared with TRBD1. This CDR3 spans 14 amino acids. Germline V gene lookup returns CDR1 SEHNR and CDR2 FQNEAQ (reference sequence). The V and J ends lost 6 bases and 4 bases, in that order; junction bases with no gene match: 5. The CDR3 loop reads CASRDGQGGNTIYF. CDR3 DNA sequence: TGTGCCAGCAGAGACGGACAGGGCGGAAACACCATATATTTT.

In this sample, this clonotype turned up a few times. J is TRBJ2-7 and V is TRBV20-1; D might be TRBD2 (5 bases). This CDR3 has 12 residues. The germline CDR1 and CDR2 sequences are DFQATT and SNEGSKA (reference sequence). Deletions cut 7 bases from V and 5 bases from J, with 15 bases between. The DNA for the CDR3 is TGCAGTGGCGCGTGGGAGATCCACGAGCAGTACTTC. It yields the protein CSGAWEIHEQYF.

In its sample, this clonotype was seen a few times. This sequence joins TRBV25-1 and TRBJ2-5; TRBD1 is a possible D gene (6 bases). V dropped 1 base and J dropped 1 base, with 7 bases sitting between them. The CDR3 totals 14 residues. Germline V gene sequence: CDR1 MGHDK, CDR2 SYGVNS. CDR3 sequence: CASSESRGQETQYF. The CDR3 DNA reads TGTGCCAGCAGTGAATCCAGGGGCCAAGAGACCCAGTACTTC. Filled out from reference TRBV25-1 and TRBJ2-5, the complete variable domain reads EADIYQTPRYLVIGTGKKITLECSQTMGHDKMYWYQQDPGMELHLIHYSYGVNSTEKGDLSSESTVSRIRTEHFPLTLESARPSHTSQYLCASSESRGQETQYFGPGTRLLVL.

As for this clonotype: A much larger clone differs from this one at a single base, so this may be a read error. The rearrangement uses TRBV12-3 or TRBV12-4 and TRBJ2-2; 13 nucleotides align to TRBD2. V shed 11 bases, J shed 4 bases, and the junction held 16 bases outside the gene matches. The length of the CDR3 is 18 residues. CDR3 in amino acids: CARTKGTSGKGRTGELFF. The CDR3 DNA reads TGTGCCCGCACCAAAGGGACTAGCGGGAAGGGTCGCACCGGGGAGCTGTTTTTT.

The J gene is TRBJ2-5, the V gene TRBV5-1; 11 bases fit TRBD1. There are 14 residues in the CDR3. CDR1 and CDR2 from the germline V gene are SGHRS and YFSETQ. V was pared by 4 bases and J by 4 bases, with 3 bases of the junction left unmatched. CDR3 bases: TGCGCCAGCAGCGGGACAGGGGGTGCAGAGACCCAGTACTTC. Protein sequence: CASSGTGGAETQYF.

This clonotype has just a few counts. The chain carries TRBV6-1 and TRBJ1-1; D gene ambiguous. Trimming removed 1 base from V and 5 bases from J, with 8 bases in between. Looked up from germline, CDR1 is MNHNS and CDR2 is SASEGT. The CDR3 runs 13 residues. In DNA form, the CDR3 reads TGTGCCAGCAGTGAAGACCCCCGAACTGAAGCTTTCTTT. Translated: CASSEDPRTEAFF.

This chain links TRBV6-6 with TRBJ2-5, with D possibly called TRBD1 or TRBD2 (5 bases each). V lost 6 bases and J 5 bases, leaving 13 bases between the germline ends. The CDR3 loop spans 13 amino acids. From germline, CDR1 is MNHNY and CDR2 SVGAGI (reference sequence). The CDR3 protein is CASRYQGAETQYF. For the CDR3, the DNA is TGTGCCAGCAGGTATCAGGGAGCCGAGACCCAGTACTTC.

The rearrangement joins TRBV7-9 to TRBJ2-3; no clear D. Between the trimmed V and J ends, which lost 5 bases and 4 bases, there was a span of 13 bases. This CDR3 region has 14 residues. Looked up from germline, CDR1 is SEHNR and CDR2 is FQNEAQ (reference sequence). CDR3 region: CASSPHSLSDTQYF. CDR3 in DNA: TGTGCCAGCAGCCCGCACAGTCTCTCAGATACGCAGTATTTT.

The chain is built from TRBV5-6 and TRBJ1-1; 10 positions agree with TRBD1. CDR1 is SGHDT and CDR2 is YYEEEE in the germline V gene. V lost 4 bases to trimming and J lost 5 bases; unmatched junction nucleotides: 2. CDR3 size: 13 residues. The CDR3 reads CASSGDRGTEAFF. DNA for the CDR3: TGTGCCAGCAGCGGGGACAGGGGAACTGAAGCTTTCTTT.

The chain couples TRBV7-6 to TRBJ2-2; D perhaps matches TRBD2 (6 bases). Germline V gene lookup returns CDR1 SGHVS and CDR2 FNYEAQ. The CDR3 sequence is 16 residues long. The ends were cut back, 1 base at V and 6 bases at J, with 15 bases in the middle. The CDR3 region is CASSLGPIGGAGELFF. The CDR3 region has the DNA TGTGCCAGCAGCTTAGGGCCCATCGGGGGAGCCGGGGAGCTGTTTTTT.

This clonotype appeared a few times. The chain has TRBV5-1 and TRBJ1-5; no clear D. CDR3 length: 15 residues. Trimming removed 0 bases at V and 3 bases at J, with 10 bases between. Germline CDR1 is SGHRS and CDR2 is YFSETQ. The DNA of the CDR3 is TGCGCCAGCAGCTTGGGGATGGGTTTCAATCAGCCCCAGCATTTT. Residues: CASSLGMGFNQPQHF.

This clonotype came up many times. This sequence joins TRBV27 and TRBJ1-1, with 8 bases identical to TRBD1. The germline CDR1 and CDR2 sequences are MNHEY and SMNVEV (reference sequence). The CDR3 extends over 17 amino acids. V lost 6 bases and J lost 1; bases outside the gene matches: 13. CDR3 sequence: CASSSISGRGPNTEAFF. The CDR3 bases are TGTGCCAGCAGCTCCATAAGTGGCAGGGGGCCGAACACTGAAGCTTTCTTT.

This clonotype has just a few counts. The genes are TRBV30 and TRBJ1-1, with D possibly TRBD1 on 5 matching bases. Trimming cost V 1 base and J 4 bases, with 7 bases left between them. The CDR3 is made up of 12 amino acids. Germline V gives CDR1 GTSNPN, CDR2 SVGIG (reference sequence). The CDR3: CAWSAGLTEAFF. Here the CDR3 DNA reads TGTGCCTGGAGTGCGGGGCTCACTGAAGCTTTCTTT. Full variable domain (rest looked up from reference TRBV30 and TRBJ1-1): SQTIHQWPATLVQPVGSPLSLECTVEGTSNPNLYWYRQAAGRGLQLLFYSVGIGQISSEVPQNLSASRPQDRQFILSSKKLLLSDSGFYLCAWSAGLTEAFFGQGTRLTVV.

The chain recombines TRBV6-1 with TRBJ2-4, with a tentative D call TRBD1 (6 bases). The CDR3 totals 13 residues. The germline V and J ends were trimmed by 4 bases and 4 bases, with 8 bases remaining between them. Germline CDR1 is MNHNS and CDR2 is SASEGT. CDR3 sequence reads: CASSVDRKNIQYF. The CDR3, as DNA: TGTGCCAGCAGTGTGGACAGAAAAAACATTCAGTACTTC.

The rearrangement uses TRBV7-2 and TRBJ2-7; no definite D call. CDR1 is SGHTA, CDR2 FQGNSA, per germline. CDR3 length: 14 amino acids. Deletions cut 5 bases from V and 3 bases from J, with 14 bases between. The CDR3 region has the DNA TGTGCCAGCAGCCCGGGCGACCTCCTCTACGAGCAGTACTTC. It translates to CASSPGDLLYEQYF.

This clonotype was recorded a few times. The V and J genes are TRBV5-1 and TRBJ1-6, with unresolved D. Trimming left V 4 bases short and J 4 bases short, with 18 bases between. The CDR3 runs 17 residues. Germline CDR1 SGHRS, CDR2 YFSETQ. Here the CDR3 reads CASSPLGREDYNSPLHF. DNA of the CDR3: TGCGCCAGCAGCCCCCTCGGGAGGGAGGATTATAATTCACCCCTCCACTTT.

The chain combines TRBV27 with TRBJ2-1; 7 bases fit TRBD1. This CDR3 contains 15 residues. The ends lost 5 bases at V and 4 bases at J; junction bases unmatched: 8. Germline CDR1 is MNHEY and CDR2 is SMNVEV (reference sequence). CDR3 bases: TGTGCCAGCAGTCTAGGACAGGACTCATACAATGAGCAGTTCTTC. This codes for CASSLGQDSYNEQFF.

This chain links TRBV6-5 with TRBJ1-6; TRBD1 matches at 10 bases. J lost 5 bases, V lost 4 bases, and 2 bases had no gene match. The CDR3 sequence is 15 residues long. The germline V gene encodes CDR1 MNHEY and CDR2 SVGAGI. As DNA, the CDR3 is TGTGCCAGCAGTTGGGGGACAGGGGATAATTCACCCCTCCACTTT. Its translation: CASSWGTGDNSPLHF.

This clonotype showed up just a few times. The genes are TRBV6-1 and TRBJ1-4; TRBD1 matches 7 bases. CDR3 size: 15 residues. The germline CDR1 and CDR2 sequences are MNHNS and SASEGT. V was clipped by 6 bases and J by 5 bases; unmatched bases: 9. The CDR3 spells CASRSGQAGNEKLFF. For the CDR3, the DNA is TGTGCCAGCAGAAGTGGACAGGCGGGAAATGAAAAACTGTTTTTT.

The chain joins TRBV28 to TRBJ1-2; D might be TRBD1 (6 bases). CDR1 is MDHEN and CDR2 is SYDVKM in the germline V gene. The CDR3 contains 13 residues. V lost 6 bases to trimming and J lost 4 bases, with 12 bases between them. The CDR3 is CASRLDSSYGYTF. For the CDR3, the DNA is TGTGCCAGCAGATTGGACAGCTCCTATGGCTACACCTTC.

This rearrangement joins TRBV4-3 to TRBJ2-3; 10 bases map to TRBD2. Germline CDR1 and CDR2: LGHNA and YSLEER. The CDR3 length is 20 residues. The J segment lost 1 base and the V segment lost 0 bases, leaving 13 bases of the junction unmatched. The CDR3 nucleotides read TGCGCCAGCAGCCAAGATTTATCCCTAGGACTAGCGGAGGGCACAGATACGCAGTATTTT. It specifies CASSQDLSLGLAEGTDTQYF.

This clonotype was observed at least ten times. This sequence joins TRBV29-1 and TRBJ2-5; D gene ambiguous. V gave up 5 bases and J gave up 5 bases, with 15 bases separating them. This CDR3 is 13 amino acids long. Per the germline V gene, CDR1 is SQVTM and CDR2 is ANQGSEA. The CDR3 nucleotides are TGCAGCGTTTCGACTTCGGTGGGGGAGACCCAGTACTTC. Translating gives CSVSTSVGETQYF.

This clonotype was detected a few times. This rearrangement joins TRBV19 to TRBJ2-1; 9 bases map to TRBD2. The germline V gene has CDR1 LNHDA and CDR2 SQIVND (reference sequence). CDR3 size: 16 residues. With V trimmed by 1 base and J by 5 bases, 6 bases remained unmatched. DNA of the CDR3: TGTGCCAGTAGTATAGGTAGCGGGGGCCTAGACAATGAGCAGTTCTTC. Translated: CASSIGSGGLDNEQFF.